Below are 32 T cell receptor beta chains sequenced from a single sample in a study of T cell repertoires in cytomegalovirus infection. TCRdb independently ran MiXCR on the reads; one entry per CDR3 protein. This sample carries roughly 630,000 distinct CDR3 sequences, 20% to 25% of them seen once, and the ten largest clones take under 8.5%. Sequencing was performed on CD8+ T cells from PBMCs. The source of these receptors is a human donor in good health (CMV status not recorded). Some clones in this sample may be carry-over from other donors' samples.

This clonotype was seen ten or more times. J is TRBJ2-7 and V is TRBV12-3 or TRBV12-4; the D call may be TRBD1 or TRBD2 (6 bases each). This CDR3 is 11 amino acids long. The germline V and J ends were trimmed by 5 bases and 7 bases, with 9 bases remaining between them. Here the CDR3 DNA reads TGTGCCAGCAGTACAGGGAGGGAGCAGTACGTC. This translates into CASSTGREQYV.

This clonotype has only one observation. Since a much larger clone is just one base distant, this may be a read error. This sequence joins TRBV7-6 and TRBJ1-5; D is possibly TRBD1 (5 bases). The CDR3 is 16 residues long. CDR1 and CDR2 (germline): SGHVS, FNYEAQ. Trimming took 8 bases from V and 0 from J, leaving 17 bases between them. Here the CDR3 reads CASRSRDSNSNQPQHF. The CDR3 region has the DNA TGTGCCAGCCGTTCCCGCGACAGCAATAGCAATCAGCCCCAGCATTTT. The entire variable domain, with the rest obtained from reference TRBV7-6 and TRBJ1-5, is as follows: GAGVSQSPRYKVTKRGQDVALRCDPISGHVSLYWYRQALGQGPEFLTYFNYEAQQDKSGLPNDRFSAERPEGSISTLTIQRTEQRDSAMYRCASRSRDSNSNQPQHFGDGTRLSIL.

The sample holds a few counts of this clonotype. The chain employs TRBV12-5 and TRBJ2-1; tentative D call: TRBD2 (7 bases). This CDR3 comprises 13 residues. CDR1 LGHNT and CDR2 FRNRAP come from the germline V gene. V was trimmed by 7 bases and J by 7 bases, leaving 14 bases between them. The CDR3 reads CASAEGGLNEQFF. The CDR3, as DNA: TGTGCTAGTGCCGAGGGGGGGCTTAATGAGCAGTTCTTC.

The sample holds many counts of this clonotype. The chain has TRBV25-1 and TRBJ2-3, with D possibly matching TRBD1 (7 bases). V was shortened by 5 bases and J by 8 bases, with 17 bases between the two germline ends. There are 14 residues in the CDR3. CDR1 and CDR2 (germline): MGHDK, SYGVNS. The CDR3 loop is CASSRGTVDATQYF. CDR3 nucleotides: TGTGCCAGCAGTCGGGGGACAGTCGACGCTACGCAGTATTTT. Together with reference TRBV25-1 and TRBJ2-3, the CDR3 gives the full variable domain: EADIYQTPRYLVIGTGKKITLECSQTMGHDKMYWYQQDPGMELHLIHYSYGVNSTEKGDLSSESTVSRIRTEHFPLTLESARPSHTSQYLCASSRGTVDATQYFGPGTRLTVL.

The chain links TRBV6-2 or TRBV6-3 to TRBJ1-1; D is possibly TRBD1 (5 bases). The CDR3 consists of 13 residues. The V end lost 6 bases, the J end lost 0 bases, and 8 bases lay between the germline ends. Germline V CDR1 and CDR2: MNHEY, SVGEGT. CDR3 nucleotides: TGTGCCAGCAGGTACAGGTTGAACACTGAAGCTTTCTTT. Protein: CASRYRLNTEAFF.

This chain uses TRBV4-2 with TRBJ1-2; D gene unclear. The V end lost 6 bases, the J end lost 7 bases, and 15 bases lay between the germline ends. This CDR3 comprises 13 residues. CDR1 and CDR2 (germline): LGHNA, YNFKEQ. The CDR3 region is CASSTHGSIGYTF. CDR3 coding DNA: TGTGCCAGCAGTACCCACGGGAGCATTGGCTACACCTTC.

V gene TRBV12-3 or TRBV12-4 combines with J gene TRBJ2-4, with 7 positions matching TRBD2. There are 15 residues in the CDR3. With V trimmed by 4 bases and J by 7 bases, 10 bases remained unmatched. CDR3 loop: CASSSPRRGMNIQYF. CDR3 DNA: TGTGCCAGCAGTTCCCCGAGGCGGGGGATGAACATTCAGTACTTC.

In this sample, this clonotype turned up a few times. This CDR3 is CASSADWLESSYEQYV. In DNA, the CDR3 is TGTGCCAGCAGCGCGGACTGGCTAGAGAGCTCCTACGAGCAGTACGTC. V usage is TRBV5-6 and J usage is TRBJ2-7; D possibly corresponds to TRBD2 (5 bases). The ends were cut back, 4 bases at V and 0 bases at J, with 17 bases in the middle. This CDR3 comprises 16 residues. The germline V gene has CDR1 SGHDT and CDR2 YYEEEE.

The gene calls are TRBV28 and TRBJ1-6; D remains ambiguous. The germline V and J ends were trimmed by 6 bases and 10 bases, with 13 bases remaining between them. The length of the CDR3 is 13 residues. Germline V gene lookup returns CDR1 MDHEN and CDR2 SYDVKM. The CDR3 DNA reads TGTGCCAGCAGCGGACGGCCCAACTCACCCCTCCACTTT. Its protein product is CASSGRPNSPLHF.

The chain joins TRBV29-1 to TRBJ1-2, with TRBD1 matching 8 bases. The CDR3 length is 19 residues. Germline V CDR1 and CDR2: SQVTM, ANQGSEA. V was clipped by 3 bases and J by 0 bases; unmatched bases: 18. The DNA of the CDR3 is TGCAGCGTTGAGGTTCTTGGGGGACAGGAGACGAACGCTAACTATGGCTACACCTTC. Amino acids: CSVEVLGGQETNANYGYTF.

This clonotype was seen a handful of times. This rearrangement joins TRBV2 to TRBJ2-1, with TRBD2 as a possible D gene (7 bases). CDR1 and CDR2 from the germline V gene are SNHLY and FYNNEI. Trimming took off 0 bases at V and 4 bases at J, with 16 bases between the two ends. The CDR3 contains 17 residues. CDR3 protein: CASSEAHWGGPYNEQFF. The CDR3 region has the DNA TGTGCCAGCAGTGAAGCCCATTGGGGGGGCCCTTACAATGAGCAGTTCTTC. Using reference TRBV2 and TRBJ2-1 for the parts outside the CDR3, the full variable domain is EPEVTQTPSHQVTQMGQEVILRCVPISNHLYFYWYRQILGQKVEFLVSFYNNEISEKSEIFDDQFSVERPDGSNFTLKIRSTKLEDSAMYFCASSEAHWGGPYNEQFFGPGTRLTVL.

This clonotype came up a few times. The J gene is TRBJ1-1, the V gene TRBV18; D gene uncertain. Germline V gives CDR1 KGHSH, CDR2 LQKENI. The V end was cut by 5 bases, the J end by 0 bases, with 16 bases between. This CDR3 spans 16 amino acids. The CDR3 spells CASSSSWGDLNTEAFF. The CDR3 bases are TGTGCCAGCTCATCTTCGTGGGGAGACTTGAACACTGAAGCTTTCTTT.

This clonotype was detected a few times. This chain uses TRBV6-5 with TRBJ2-2; 10 bases match TRBD2. Germline loops: CDR1 MNHEY, CDR2 SVGAGI. This CDR3 region has 16 residues. V lost 2 bases to trimming and J lost 4 bases; unmatched junction nucleotides: 4. This CDR3 reads CASSYSGGAVTGELFF. The CDR3 DNA follows: TGTGCCAGCAGTTACAGCGGGGGGGCCGTCACCGGGGAGCTGTTTTTT.

With respect to this clonotype: A much larger clone lies one base from this, so it may be a read error. This chain links TRBV5-5 with TRBJ1-5, with unresolved D. Germline V gene sequence: CDR1 SGHKS, CDR2 YYEKEE (reference sequence). The CDR3 consists of 12 residues. The CDR3 reads CANSFDGQPQHF. CDR3 nucleotide sequence: TGTGCCAACAGCTTCGATGGTCAGCCCCAGCATTTT.

The V call is TRBV27, the J call TRBJ1-5; possible D gene TRBD1, 5 bases. With 3 bases removed from V and 2 bases from J, the gap between germline ends came to 14 bases. Germline values: CDR1 MNHEY, CDR2 SMNVEV (reference sequence). The CDR3 runs 16 residues. Here the CDR3 reads CASSLVSRAGNQPQHF. The CDR3 DNA follows: TGTGCCAGCAGTTTGGTTAGCAGGGCCGGCAATCAGCCCCAGCATTTT.

This clonotype has just a few counts. The chain uses TRBV27 and TRBJ2-1; 8 bases are shared with TRBD2. This CDR3 is built from 15 residues. Trimming cost V 2 bases and J 10 bases; bases outside gene matches: 10. CDR1 is MNHEY and CDR2 is SMNVEV in the germline V gene (reference sequence). DNA for the CDR3: TGTGCCAGCAGTTTAAGTCTAGCGGGCAGAACAGAGCAGTTCTTC. Translating gives CASSLSLAGRTEQFF.

The gene calls are TRBV7-9 and TRBJ2-5; D is undetermined. V shed 4 bases and J shed 5 bases, with 14 bases lying between them. Germline CDR1 and CDR2: SEHNR and FQNEAQ (reference sequence). This CDR3 has 14 amino acids. The CDR3 DNA follows: TGTGCCAGCAGCTCCACGCTCACCCGGGAGACCCAGTACTTC. Translated: CASSSTLTRETQYF.

The sample holds many counts of this clonotype. The junction departs from germline at one end; a sequencing error may be responsible. V usage is TRBV7-7 and J usage is TRBJ2-1; 8 bases agree with TRBD1. The CDR3 covers 19 residues. Germline CDR1 SSHAT, CDR2 FNYEAQ (reference sequence). The CDR3 reads CASSLVSYPTGTGSNEQFF. CDR3 DNA sequence: TGTGCTAGCAGCTTAGTTTCCTACCCCACCGGGACAGGTAGCAATGAGCAGTTCTTC.

This clonotype was seen repeatedly, ten times or more. V gene TRBV7-6 combines with J gene TRBJ2-3, with a tentative D call TRBD1 (6 bases). Germline V lookup: CDR1 SGHVS, CDR2 FNYEAQ. The V and J ends lost 7 bases and 0 bases respectively, with 17 bases between them. The CDR3 has 16 amino acids. CDR3 residues: CASNNPQGLSTDTQYF. The CDR3 DNA reads TGTGCCAGCAATAACCCGCAGGGGCTAAGCACAGATACGCAGTATTTT.

The table lists this clonotype with a few counts. CDR3: CASSEYSLTYEQYF. The CDR3 coding sequence is TGTGCCAGCAGTGAATATTCCTTGACTTACGAGCAGTACTTC. This chain connects TRBV25-1 to TRBJ2-7; D gene uncertain. Trimming cost V 0 bases and J 4 bases, with 10 bases left between them. The CDR3 extends over 14 amino acids. The germline gives CDR1 MGHDK, CDR2 SYGVNS.

This chain uses TRBV4-2 with TRBJ2-2, with D possibly TRBD1 on 5 matching bases. Germline V gene lookup returns CDR1 LGHNA and CDR2 YNFKEQ. Trimming removed 4 bases from V and 0 bases from J, with 12 bases in between. The CDR3 contains 16 residues. The CDR3 loop reads CASSPLGQANTGELFF. The CDR3 DNA reads TGTGCCAGCAGCCCCCTAGGACAAGCGAACACCGGGGAGCTGTTTTTT.

This clonotype was seen at least ten times. DNA of the CDR3: TGTGCCAGCTGCCCGGGCGGGGGGACAGATACGCAGTATTTT. This gives the protein CASCPGGGTDTQYF. The genes are TRBV7-2 and TRBJ2-3, with TRBD2 matching 8 bases. The CDR3 runs 14 residues. Germline loops: CDR1 SGHTA, CDR2 FQGNSA. V lost 8 bases to trimming and J lost 3 bases; unmatched junction nucleotides: 7.

This clonotype showed up many times. The chain combines TRBV7-9 with TRBJ1-1, with a tentative D call TRBD1 (6 bases). CDR3 length: 15 amino acids. V was trimmed by 0 bases and J by 4 bases, leaving 12 bases between them. Germline CDR1 reads SEHNR; CDR2 reads FQNEAQ (reference sequence). The CDR3 nucleotides read TGTGCCAGCAGCTTAGCGCTGGAGGGGGGCACTGAAGCTTTCTTT. Amino acids: CASSLALEGGTEAFF.

This clonotype was picked up many times. V gene TRBV7-3 combines with J gene TRBJ2-1; the D gene could be TRBD1 or TRBD2 (6 bases each). Looked up from germline, CDR1 is SGHTA and CDR2 is FQGTGA. V dropped 3 bases and J dropped 6 bases, with 15 bases sitting between them. CDR3 length: 15 residues. The CDR3 bases are TGTGCCAGCAGCTTGAAGGGGGGTAGGCCCAATGAGCAGTTCTTC. Translation: CASSLKGGRPNEQFF.

This clonotype was counted many times. The CDR3 nucleotides are TGTGCCAGCACCCGGCAGGGGATCATCCCAGATACGCAGTATTTT. Its translation: CASTRQGIIPDTQYF. The rearrangement uses TRBV28 and TRBJ2-3, with a possible D match to TRBD1 (6 bases). The ends were cut back, 7 bases at V and 4 bases at J, with 18 bases in the middle. Germline assignment: CDR1 MDHEN and CDR2 SYDVKM. This CDR3 is built from 15 residues. The full variable domain, in which reference TRBV28 and TRBJ2-3 provide the parts outside the CDR3, is DVKVTQSSRYLVKRTGEKVFLECVQDMDHENMFWYRQDPGLGLRLIYFSYDVKMKEKGDIPEGYSVSREKKERFSLILESASTNQTSMYLCASTRQGIIPDTQYFGPGTRLTVL.

This clonotype was detected ten times or more. The chain joins TRBV12-3 or TRBV12-4 to TRBJ2-1; a possible D gene is TRBD1 (5 bases). Trimming removed 6 bases at V and 10 bases at J, with 13 bases between. CDR3 length: 12 amino acids. The CDR3 DNA sequence: TGTGCCAGCAGGCATGACAGATACGAGCAGTTCTTC. The encoded protein is CASRHDRYEQFF.

The V gene is TRBV7-9, the J gene TRBJ2-1; 16 bases line up with TRBD2. The junction had 6 bases not matched to a gene; V was cut back by 3 bases and J by 4 bases. Germline V lookup: CDR1 SEHNR, CDR2 FQNEAQ (reference sequence). The CDR3 is made up of 18 amino acids. The DNA for the CDR3 is TGTGCCAGCAGCTTTTCCGGGACTAGCGGGGGGGGTTACAATGAGCAGTTCTTC. Translation gives CASSFSGTSGGGYNEQFF. The variable domain in full, completed from reference TRBV7-9 and TRBJ2-1, reads DTGVSQNPRHKITKRGQNVTFRCDPISEHNRLYWYRQTLGQGPEFLTYFQNEAQLEKSRLLSDRFSAERPKGSFSTLEIQRTEQGDSAMYLCASSFSGTSGGGYNEQFFGPGTRLTVL.

This clonotype was observed at least ten times. The chain couples TRBV28 to TRBJ1-1; 7 nucleotides match TRBD1. CDR3 length equals 15 residues. With V trimmed by 5 bases and J by 4 bases, 10 bases remained unmatched. Looked up from germline, CDR1 is MDHEN and CDR2 is SYDVKM. CDR3 amino acids: CASSLTGWFGTEAFF. The CDR3 coding sequence is TGTGCCAGCAGTCTGACAGGGTGGTTTGGCACTGAAGCTTTCTTT.

This clonotype showed up just a few times. The chain combines TRBV28 with TRBJ2-1, with TRBD1 matching 7 bases. V shed 2 bases, J shed 8 bases, and the junction held 9 bases outside the gene matches. CDR1 MDHEN and CDR2 SYDVKM come from the germline V gene. The CDR3 has 15 residues. The CDR3 sequence: CASSLEGRGSDEQFF. Here the CDR3 DNA reads TGTGCCAGCAGTTTAGAGGGCAGGGGGTCGGATGAGCAGTTCTTC.

For this clonotype: A much larger clone differs by one base, so this may be a read error. The chain has TRBV7-6 and TRBJ2-5; 7 bases are shared with TRBD1. The CDR3 loop spans 15 amino acids. Germline V gene lookup returns CDR1 SGHVS and CDR2 FNYEAQ. This CDR3 reads CASSPSAGGAEIQYF. As DNA, the CDR3 is TGTGCCAGCAGCCCCTCGGCAGGGGGTGCAGAGATCCAGTACTTC.

This clonotype was seen a handful of times. V gene TRBV27 combines with J gene TRBJ1-5; D ambiguous. The V gene lost 10 bases and the J gene lost 0 bases, with 10 bases spanning the gap. Germline assignment: CDR1 MNHEY and CDR2 SMNVEV (reference sequence). The CDR3 sequence is 13 residues long. This CDR3 reads CATRSGSNQPQHF. The CDR3 DNA sequence: TGTGCCACTCGGAGCGGTAGCAATCAGCCCCAGCATTTT.

V is TRBV20-1 and J is TRBJ2-3; no clear D gene. This CDR3 is built from 12 residues. V shed 0 bases and J shed 3 bases, with 4 bases lying between them. Germline lookup yields CDR1 DFQATT and CDR2 SNEGSKA (reference sequence). CDR3 DNA sequence: TGCAGTGCTAGAGATCGTACAGATACGCAGTATTTT. It codes for CSARDRTDTQYF.